These T cell receptor beta chains were read from a single sample in a study of CD8 T cells in Susac syndrome. MiXCR, run by TCRdb on the immunoSEQ multiplex PCR reads, gives a single entry per CDR3 protein. Of tens of thousands of distinct CDR3 sequences listed, around 96% are singletons. The sample taken for sequencing was CD4+ T cells from PBMCs. These receptor sequences come from a human donor with multiple sclerosis. Both conserved end residues are part of each CDR3. Each record gives: V gene, J gene, clone size, D gene, CDR3 protein, CDR3 DNA. The D gene is left open where the match is weak. Some rows mark clone size as missing; the rest say once, few, many or name a class of expanded clone.

TRBV3-1	TRBJ1-2	-	-	CASSQDPRYGYTF	TGTGCCAGCAGCCAAGATCCCCGGTATGGCTACACCTTC
TRBV12-3/TRBV12-4	TRBJ2-7	-	TRBD2	CASSITSGGTYEQYF	TGTGCCAGCAGCATCACTAGCGGGGGGACCTACGAGCAGTACTTC
TRBV12-3/TRBV12-4	TRBJ2-7	-	-	CASTKRYGDEQYF	TGTGCCAGCACCAAGAGGTACGGAGACGAGCAGTACTTC
TRBV24-1	TRBJ2-5	-	-	CATSDLTGDLQQESQYF	TGTGCCACCAGTGATTTGACGGGGGATCTTCAACAAGAGAGCCAGTACTTC
TRBV30	TRBJ2-2	-	-	CAWSVRQPRTTGELFF	TGTGCCTGGAGTGTACGGCAACCGCGAACAACCGGGGAGCTGTTTTTT
TRBV29-1	TRBJ2-1	-	-	CSVGGDNEQFF	TGCAGCGTTGGAGGGGACAATGAGCAGTTCTTC
TRBV5-6	TRBJ1-1	-	-	CASSPPWRGSTEAFF	TGTGCCAGCAGCCCCCCATGGAGGGGGTCCACTGAAGCTTTCTTT
TRBV28	TRBJ2-7	-	TRBD1	CAAQGRTPGQGTKEQYF	TGTGCCGCCCAGGGACGAACTCCGGGACAGGGAACTAAAGAGCAGTACTTC
TRBV5-6	TRBJ2-7	-	-	CASRWQGAYNYEQYF	TGTGCCAGCAGGTGGCAGGGTGCCTATAACTACGAGCAGTACTTC
TRBV12-3/TRBV12-4	TRBJ2-7	-	-	CASSLRDSYEQYF	TGTGCCAGCAGTTTGCGGGACTCCTACGAGCAGTACTTC
TRBV3-1	TRBJ1-1	-	-	CASSQASGRTEAFF	TGTGCCAGCAGCCAAGCTTCTGGTAGAACTGAAGCTTTCTTT
TRBV6-5	TRBJ1-3	-	TRBD1	CASRKDRSSGNTIYF	TGTGCCAGCAGAAAGGACAGGAGCTCTGGAAACACCATATATTTT
TRBV11-3	TRBJ2-3	-	TRBD1	CASSLVAGQGTPDTQYF	TGTGCCAGCAGCTTAGTTGCGGGACAGGGTACGCCAGATACGCAGTATTTT
TRBV20-1	TRBJ2-5	-	-	CSARDPTGRGETQYF	TGCAGTGCTAGAGATCCGACAGGGCGGGGGGAGACCCAGTACTTC
TRBV6-5	TRBJ2-4	-	-	CASSYDSDLAKNIQYF	TGTGCCAGCAGTTATGATAGTGATCTAGCCAAAAACATTCAGTACTTC
TRBV20-1	TRBJ2-7	-	-	CSASDASYEQYF	TGCAGTGCTTCGGACGCGTCCTACGAGCAGTACTTC
TRBV2	TRBJ1-1	-	-	CASSGELNTEAFF	TGTGCCAGCAGTGGGGAACTGAACACTGAAGCTTTCTTT
TRBV7-6	TRBJ2-1	-	TRBD1	CASSGTGTGGSGEQFF	TGTGCCAGCAGCGGAACCGGGACAGGGGGCTCAGGGGAGCAGTTCTTC
TRBV4-1	TRBJ1-4	once	-	CASSRDPGQGQRRDEKLFF	TGCGCCAGCAGCCGGGATCCCGGGCAGGGTCAAAGGAGAGATGAAAAACTGTTTTTT
TRBV7-2	TRBJ2-1	-	TRBD1	CASSLDRREQFF	TGTGCCAGCAGCTTGGACAGGAGGGAGCAGTTCTTC
TRBV12-3/TRBV12-4	TRBJ1-1	-	-	CASSFRWGNTEAFF	TGTGCCAGCAGTTTTCGGTGGGGGAACACTGAAGCTTTCTTT
TRBV5-1	TRBJ2-5	-	-	CASSLGPSKETQYF	TGCGCCAGCAGCTTGGGCCCAAGTAAAGAGACCCAGTACTTC
TRBV5-1	TRBJ1-1	-	-	CASSVTGSTEAFF	TGCGCCAGCAGCGTAACAGGGAGCACTGAAGCTTTCTTT
TRBV7-9	TRBJ1-2	-	TRBD1	CASSLIEKTGGRGYTF	TGTGCCAGCAGCTTAATCGAGAAGACAGGGGGCAGGGGCTACACCTTC